This TCR beta chain was obtained from a study of siplizumab effects on memory and regulatory T cells. Comment on this clone: Its antigen is not known.

The table came from immunoSEQ multiplex PCR; TCRdb's copy has only in-frame clones and leaves some out. The sample contains some 120,000 clones, approximately 94% of which appear only once. Study results and caveats: Siplizumab led to significantly less abundant alloreactive sequences that could be traced back to unstimulated CD4+ memory cells.

Germline V lookup: CDR1 MNHEY, CDR2 SVGAGI. The CDR3 runs 14 residues. Trimming took 0 bases from V and 8 from J; bases not matched to a gene: 4. The rearrangement links TRBV6-5 to TRBJ2-1; 7 nucleotides line up with TRBD1. The receptor comes from a human donor in good health. The material sequenced was non-Treg CD4+ T cells sorted from blood. The CDR3 protein is CASSYSPDRYEQFF. CDR3 DNA: TGTGCCAGCAGTTACTCACCGGACAGGTATGAGCAGTTCTTC.